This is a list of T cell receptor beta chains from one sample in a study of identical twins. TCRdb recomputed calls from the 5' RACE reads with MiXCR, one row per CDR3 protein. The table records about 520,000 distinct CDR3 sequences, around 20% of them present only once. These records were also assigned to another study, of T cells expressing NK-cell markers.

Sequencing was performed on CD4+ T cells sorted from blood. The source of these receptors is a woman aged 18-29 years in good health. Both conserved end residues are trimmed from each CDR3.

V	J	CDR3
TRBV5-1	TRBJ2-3	ASSFLAGGGGDTQY
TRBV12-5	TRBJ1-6	ASGLGTDNSPLH
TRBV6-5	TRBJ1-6	ASSYSYPPNSPLH
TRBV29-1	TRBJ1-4	SVLLGQGNEKLF
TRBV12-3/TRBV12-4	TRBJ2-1	ASRPGTGGYNEQF
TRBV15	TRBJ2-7	ATSTDGYEQY
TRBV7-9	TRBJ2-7	ASSLVGRVHEQY
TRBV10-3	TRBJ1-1	AISDSRHEMNTEAF
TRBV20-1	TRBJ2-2	SATPYTVGRNTGELF
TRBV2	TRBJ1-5	ASSDRGGEPQH
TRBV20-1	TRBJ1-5	SAGRGLDQPQH
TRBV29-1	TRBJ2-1	SVSFSYNEQF
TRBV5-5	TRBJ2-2	ASSGGQGYTGELF
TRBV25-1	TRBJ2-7	ASSGTYEQY
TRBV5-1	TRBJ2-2	ASSLAASGTTTNTGELF
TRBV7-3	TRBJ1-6	ASSLNANSPLH
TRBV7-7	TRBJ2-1	ASSPTTYNEQF
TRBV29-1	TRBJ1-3	SVATLGNTIY
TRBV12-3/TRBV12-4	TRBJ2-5	ASSLDAGAGETQY
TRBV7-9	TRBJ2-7	ASTEWGDKTYEQY
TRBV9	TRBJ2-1	ASSSRPYNEQF
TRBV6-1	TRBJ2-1	ASRTRTSGFYNEQF
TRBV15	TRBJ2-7	ATSSLLRGEQY
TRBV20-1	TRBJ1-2	SARDLESNYGYT
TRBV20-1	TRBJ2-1	SAGTGDPNEQF
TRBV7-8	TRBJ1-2	ASSSRPGPNYGYT
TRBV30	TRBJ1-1	AWIRLARTDNGSTEAF
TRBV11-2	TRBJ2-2	ASSLDFSGAGELF
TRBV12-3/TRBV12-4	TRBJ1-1	ASRKQGLNTEAF
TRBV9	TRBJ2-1	ASSVQTYNEQF
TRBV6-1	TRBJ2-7	ASSGQNMYGQY
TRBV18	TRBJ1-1	ASSPATGAEAF
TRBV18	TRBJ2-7	ASSTAGTGLEQY
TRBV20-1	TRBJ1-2	SARDGGGTSYGYT
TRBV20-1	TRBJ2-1	SVAGLADYNEQF
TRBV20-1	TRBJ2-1	SARDRGVGANNEQF
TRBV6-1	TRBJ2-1	AVLSYNEQF
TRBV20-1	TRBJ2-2	SGERATGELF
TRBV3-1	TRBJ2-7	ASSPTGRYEQY
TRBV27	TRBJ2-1	ASRLVGYNEQF
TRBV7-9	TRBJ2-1	ASSLRMVEQF
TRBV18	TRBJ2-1	ASSPASGNEQF
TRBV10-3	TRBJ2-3	AISSRAGTSLGDTQY
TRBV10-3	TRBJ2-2	AISGVRPGELF
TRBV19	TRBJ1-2	ASSGTGGDYGYT